The rows below give T cell receptor beta chains drawn from one sample of a study of shared clonotypes between healthy human individuals. Profiled with immunoSEQ multiplex PCR; TCRdb holds only in-frame clones, not every one. Here the sample spans over 2 million clones, around 95% being singletons. Material for sequencing was naive CD4+ T cells sorted from blood. The receptors here all came from a young man in good health. Each CDR3 is given with its conserved first and last residue. The D gene is left open where the match is weak. A clone size is listed for some rows: how often the clone was seen (once, few, many), or a class if it is expanded.

TRBJ1-1 | TRBV7-9 | NA | NA | CASSLALLGAGLANTEAFF | TGTGCCAGCAGCTTAGCGCTACTTGGGGCAGGGCTGGCGAACACTGAAGCTTTCTTT
TRBJ1-2 | TRBV5-6 | TRBD1 | NA | CASSIRGTNYGYTF | TGTGCCAGCAGCATCAGGGGGACTAACTATGGCTACACCTTC
TRBJ2-7 | TRBV4-1 | NA | NA | CASSQETEYEQYF | TGCGCCAGCAGCCAAGAGACGGAGTACGAGCAGTACTTC
TRBJ2-7 | TRBV7-3 | NA | once | CASSFTEGGEQYF | TGTGCCAGCAGCTTTACCGAAGGGGGCGAGCAGTACTTC
TRBJ2-1 | TRBV4-1 | TRBD2 | NA | CASSRVGTRMFF | TGCGCCAGCAGCCGCGTAGGGACTAGAATGTTCTTC
TRBJ2-1 | TRBV7-2 | NA | NA | CASSFPGSTYNEQFF | TGTGCCAGCAGCTTCCCAGGATCGACCTACAATGAGCAGTTCTTC
TRBJ2-7 | TRBV11-2 | TRBD1 | NA | CASSLVSGQGYEQYF | TGTGCCAGCAGCTTAGTATCAGGACAGGGCTACGAGCAGTACTTC
TRBJ1-1 | TRBV5-5 | NA | NA | CASSPTARIGAEAFF | TGTGCCAGCAGCCCCACAGCCCGCATTGGGGCTGAAGCTTTCTTT
TRBJ1-6 | TRBV30 | NA | NA | CAWTANNSPLHF | TGTGCCTGGACAGCTAATAATTCACCCCTCCACTTT
TRBJ2-1 | TRBV4-3 | TRBD2 | NA | CASSPGLAGGEQFF | TGCGCCAGCAGCCCAGGACTAGCGGGCGGTGAGCAGTTCTTC
TRBJ2-5 | TRBV5-1 | NA | NA | CASYKDARETQYF | TGCGCCAGCTACAAAGATGCCCGGGAGACCCAGTACTTC
TRBJ1-4 | TRBV6-1 | TRBD1 | NA | CASSGFQGQPNEKLFF | TGTGCCAGCAGTGGATTTCAGGGACAGCCAAATGAAAAACTGTTTTTT
TRBJ2-5 | TRBV7-2 | NA | NA | CASRPTGQETQYF | TGTGCCAGCAGGCCTACAGGGCAAGAGACCCAGTACTTC
TRBJ1-1 | TRBV5-1 | NA | NA | CASSLVVPSGTEAFF | TGCGCCAGCAGCTTGGTAGTGCCTTCGGGCACTGAAGCTTTCTTT
TRBJ2-5 | TRBV6-1 | TRBD1 | NA | CASSRDRVGETQYF | TGTGCCAGCAGTAGGGACAGGGTGGGGGAGACCCAGTACTTC
TRBJ2-1 | TRBV6-1 | TRBD2 | NA | CASSEGLGGGEQFF | TGTGCCAGCAGCGAGGGACTAGGCGGGGGTGAGCAGTTCTTC
TRBJ2-5 | TRBV14 | NA | NA | CASSQEEMARETQYF | TGTGCCAGCAGCCAAGAAGAAATGGCCCGGGAGACCCAGTACTTC
TRBJ2-6 | TRBV18 | NA | NA | CASSPGFAGANVLTF | TGTGCCAGCTCACCAGGGTTTGCTGGGGCCAACGTCCTGACTTTC
TRBJ2-7 | TRBV10-1 | NA | NA | CASSEKRGYEQYF | TGCGCCAGCAGTGAGAAAAGGGGTTACGAGCAGTACTTC
TRBJ2-1 | TRBV25-1 | TRBD2 | once | CASRLAGGNEQFF | TGTGCCAGCAGACTAGCGGGAGGAAATGAGCAGTTCTTC
TRBJ2-7 | TRBV10-3 | NA | NA | CAISAGTLAYEQYF | TGTGCCATCAGTGCCGGGACCCTTGCCTACGAGCAGTACTTC
TRBJ1-1 | TRBV5-1 | NA | once | CASSSDGTLNTEAFF | TGCGCCAGCAGCTCGGACGGAACACTGAACACTGAAGCTTTCTTT
TRBJ2-7 | TRBV7-9 | TRBD2 | NA | CASSFTSGGRGYEQYF | TGTGCCAGCAGCTTTACGAGCGGGGGAAGAGGCTACGAGCAGTACTTC
TRBJ2-7 | TRBV18 | NA | NA | CASSPRRGDLIYEQYF | TGTGCCAGCTCACCCAGACGGGGAGACCTCATCTACGAGCAGTACTTC
TRBJ1-4 | TRBV28 | NA | NA | CASSFSGINEKLFF | TGTGCCAGCAGTTTCTCGGGGATTAATGAAAAACTGTTTTTT